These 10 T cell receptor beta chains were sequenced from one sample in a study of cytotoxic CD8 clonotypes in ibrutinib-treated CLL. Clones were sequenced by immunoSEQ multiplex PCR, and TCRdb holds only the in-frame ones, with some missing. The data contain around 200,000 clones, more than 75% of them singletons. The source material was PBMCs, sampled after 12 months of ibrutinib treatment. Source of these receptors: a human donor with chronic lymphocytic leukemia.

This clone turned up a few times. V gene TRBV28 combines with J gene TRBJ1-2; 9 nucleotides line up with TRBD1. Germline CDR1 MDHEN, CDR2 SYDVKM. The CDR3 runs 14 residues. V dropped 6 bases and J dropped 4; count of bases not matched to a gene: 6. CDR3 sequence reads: CASRYRGPRYGYTF. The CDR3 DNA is TGTGCCAGCAGATACAGGGGGCCGCGCTATGGCTACACCTTC.

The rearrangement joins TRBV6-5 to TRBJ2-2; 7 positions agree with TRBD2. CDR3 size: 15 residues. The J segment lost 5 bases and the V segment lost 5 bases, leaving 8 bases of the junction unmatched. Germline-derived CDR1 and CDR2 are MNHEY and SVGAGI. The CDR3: CASSLWRGGTGELFF. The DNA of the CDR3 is TGTGCCAGCAGTCTGTGGAGGGGAGGGACCGGGGAGCTGTTTTTT.

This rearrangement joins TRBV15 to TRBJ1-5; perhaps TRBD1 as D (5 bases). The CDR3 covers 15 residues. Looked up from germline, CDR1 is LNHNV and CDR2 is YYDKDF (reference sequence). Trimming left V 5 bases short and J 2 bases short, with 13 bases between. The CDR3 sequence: CATSVPTVRNQPQHF. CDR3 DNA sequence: TGTGCCACCAGCGTCCCGACAGTACGCAATCAGCCCCAGCATTTT.

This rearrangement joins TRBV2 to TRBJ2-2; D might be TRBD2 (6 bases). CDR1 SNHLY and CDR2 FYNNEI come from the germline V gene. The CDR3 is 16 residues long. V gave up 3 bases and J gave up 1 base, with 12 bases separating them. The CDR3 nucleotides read TGTGCCAGCAGTGATCTCGGCGGGGAGAACACCGGGGAGCTGTTTTTT. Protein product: CASSDLGGENTGELFF.

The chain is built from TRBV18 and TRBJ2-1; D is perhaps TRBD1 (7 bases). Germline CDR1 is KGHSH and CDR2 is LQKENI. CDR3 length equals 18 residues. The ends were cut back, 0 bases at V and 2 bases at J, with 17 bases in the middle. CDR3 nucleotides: TGTGCCAGCTCACCACCGTCAGGGGGGATCTGGACCTACAATGAGCAGTTCTTC. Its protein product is CASSPPSGGIWTYNEQFF.

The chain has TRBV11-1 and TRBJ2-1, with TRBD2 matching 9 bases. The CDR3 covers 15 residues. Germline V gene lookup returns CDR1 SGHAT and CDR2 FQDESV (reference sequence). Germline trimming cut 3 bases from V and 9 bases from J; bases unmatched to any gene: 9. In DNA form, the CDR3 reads TGTGCCAGCAGCTTTAGCGGGAGTGTCTTGGGTGAGCAGTTCTTC. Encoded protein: CASSFSGSVLGEQFF.

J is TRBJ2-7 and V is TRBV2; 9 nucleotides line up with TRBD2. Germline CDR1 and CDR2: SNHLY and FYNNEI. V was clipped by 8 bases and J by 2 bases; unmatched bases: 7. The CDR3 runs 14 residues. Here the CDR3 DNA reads TGTGCCAGCCTGGGGCGGGAGGGACCCTACGAGCAGTACTTC. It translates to CASLGREGPYEQYF.

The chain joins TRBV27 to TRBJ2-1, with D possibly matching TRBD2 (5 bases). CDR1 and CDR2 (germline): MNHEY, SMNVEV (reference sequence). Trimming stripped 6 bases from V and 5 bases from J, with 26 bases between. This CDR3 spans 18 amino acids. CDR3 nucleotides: TGTGCCAGCAGCTCCGATCTAGCTCTCCCGCCCCTTCACAATGAGCAGTTCTTC. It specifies CASSSDLALPPLHNEQFF.

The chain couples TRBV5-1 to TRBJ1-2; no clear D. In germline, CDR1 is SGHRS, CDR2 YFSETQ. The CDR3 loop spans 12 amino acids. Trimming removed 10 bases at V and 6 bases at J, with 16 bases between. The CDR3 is CAPAGSFDGYTF. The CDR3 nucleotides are TGCGCCCCCGCGGGGAGCTTCGATGGCTACACCTTC.

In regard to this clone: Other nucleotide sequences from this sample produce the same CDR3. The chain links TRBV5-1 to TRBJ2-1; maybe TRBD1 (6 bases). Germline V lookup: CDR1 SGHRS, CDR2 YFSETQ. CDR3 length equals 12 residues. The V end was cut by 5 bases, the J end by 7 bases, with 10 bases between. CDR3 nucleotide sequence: TGCGCCAGCAGTTTACAGGGTAATGAGCAGTTCTTC. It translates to CASSLQGNEQFF.